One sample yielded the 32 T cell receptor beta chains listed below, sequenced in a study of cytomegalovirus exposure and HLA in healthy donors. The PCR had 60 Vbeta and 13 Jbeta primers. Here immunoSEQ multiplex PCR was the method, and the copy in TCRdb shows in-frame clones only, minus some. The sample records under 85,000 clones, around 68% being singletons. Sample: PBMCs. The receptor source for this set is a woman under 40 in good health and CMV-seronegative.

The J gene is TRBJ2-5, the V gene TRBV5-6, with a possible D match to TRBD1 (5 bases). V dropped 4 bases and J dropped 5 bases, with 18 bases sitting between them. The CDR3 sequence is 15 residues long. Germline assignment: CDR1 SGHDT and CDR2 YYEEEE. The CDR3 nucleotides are TGTGCCAGCAGCACACCTCTTGGGGCTCAGGAGACCCAGTACTTC. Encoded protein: CASSTPLGAQETQYF.

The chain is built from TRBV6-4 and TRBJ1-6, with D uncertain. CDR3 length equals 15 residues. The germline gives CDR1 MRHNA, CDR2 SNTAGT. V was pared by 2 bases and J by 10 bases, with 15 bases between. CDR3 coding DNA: TGTGCCAGCAGTGACGGGCCTGGGTATAGGTCACCCCTCCACTTT. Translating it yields CASSDGPGYRSPLHF.

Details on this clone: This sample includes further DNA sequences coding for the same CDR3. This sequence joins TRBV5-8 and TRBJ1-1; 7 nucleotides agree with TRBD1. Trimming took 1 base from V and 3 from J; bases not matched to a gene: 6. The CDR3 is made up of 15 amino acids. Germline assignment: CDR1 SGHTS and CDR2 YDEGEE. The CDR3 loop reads CASSLYVDRDTEAFF. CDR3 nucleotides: TGTGCCAGCAGCTTGTATGTCGACAGGGACACTGAAGCTTTCTTT.

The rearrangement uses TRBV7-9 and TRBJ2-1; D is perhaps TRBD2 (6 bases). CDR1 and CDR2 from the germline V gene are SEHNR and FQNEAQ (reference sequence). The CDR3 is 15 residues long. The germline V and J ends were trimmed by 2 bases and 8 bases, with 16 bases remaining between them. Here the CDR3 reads CASSLIVGGRHEQFF. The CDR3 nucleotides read TGTGCCAGCAGCTTAATCGTGGGGGGACGACATGAGCAGTTCTTC.

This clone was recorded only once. For the CDR3, the DNA is TGTGCCTGGAATCCACTAGCGAGCACAGATACGCAGTATTTT. Translated, it gives CAWNPLASTDTQYF. The V and J genes are TRBV30 and TRBJ2-3; TRBD2 agrees at 7 bases. The length of the CDR3 is 14 residues. Germline trimming cut 4 bases from V and 0 bases from J; bases unmatched to any gene: 4. Germline V lookup: CDR1 GTSNPN, CDR2 SVGIG (reference sequence). The variable domain in full, with the rest retrieved from reference TRBV30 and TRBJ2-3, is SQTIHQWPATLVQPVGSPLSLECTVEGTSNPNLYWYRQAAGRGLQLLFYSVGIGQISSEVPQNLSASRPQDRQFILSSKKLLLSDSGFYLCAWNPLASTDTQYFGPGTRLTVL.

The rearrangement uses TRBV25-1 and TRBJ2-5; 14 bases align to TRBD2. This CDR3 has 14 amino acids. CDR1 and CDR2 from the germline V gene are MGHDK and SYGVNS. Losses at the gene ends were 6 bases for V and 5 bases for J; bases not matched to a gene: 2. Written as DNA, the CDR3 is TGTGCCAGCAGCAGACTAGCGGGAGGGGAGACCCAGTACTTC. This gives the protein CASSRLAGGETQYF.

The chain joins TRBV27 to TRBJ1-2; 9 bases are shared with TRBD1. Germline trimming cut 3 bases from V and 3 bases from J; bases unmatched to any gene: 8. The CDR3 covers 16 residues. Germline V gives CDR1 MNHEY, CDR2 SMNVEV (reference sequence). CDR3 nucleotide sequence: TGTGCCAGCAGTTTCCGATTCCGGGACAGGGACTATGGCTACACCTTC. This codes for CASSFRFRDRDYGYTF.

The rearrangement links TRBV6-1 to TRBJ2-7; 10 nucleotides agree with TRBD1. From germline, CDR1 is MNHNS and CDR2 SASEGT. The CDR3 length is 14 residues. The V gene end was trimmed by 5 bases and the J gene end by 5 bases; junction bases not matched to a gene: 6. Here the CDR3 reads CASSQGQGIHEQYF. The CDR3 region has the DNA TGTGCCAGCAGTCAGGGACAGGGGATCCACGAGCAGTACTTC.

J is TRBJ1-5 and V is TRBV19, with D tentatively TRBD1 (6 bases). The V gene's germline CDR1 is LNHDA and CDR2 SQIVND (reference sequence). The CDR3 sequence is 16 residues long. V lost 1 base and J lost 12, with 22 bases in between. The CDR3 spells CASSIAPDPDSRLQHF. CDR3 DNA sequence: TGTGCCAGTAGTATAGCCCCGGACCCGGACAGTCGGCTCCAGCATTTT.

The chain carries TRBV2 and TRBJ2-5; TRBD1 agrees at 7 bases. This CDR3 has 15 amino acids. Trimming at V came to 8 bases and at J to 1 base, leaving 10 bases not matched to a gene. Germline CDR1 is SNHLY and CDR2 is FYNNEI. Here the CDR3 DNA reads TGTGCCAGCCTGTTTTATAGGGACAGCCAAGAGACCCAGTACTTC. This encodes CASLFYRDSQETQYF.

CDR3 loop: CASSQDVGQVPNYGYTF. The CDR3 DNA follows: TGCGCCAGCAGCCAAGATGTCGGACAGGTCCCTAACTATGGCTACACCTTC. The chain employs TRBV4-1 and TRBJ1-2, with 7 bases identical to TRBD1. The CDR3 is 17 amino acids. The junction had 7 bases not matched to a gene; V was cut back by 0 bases and J by 0 bases. CDR1 MGHRA and CDR2 YSYEKL come from the germline V gene.

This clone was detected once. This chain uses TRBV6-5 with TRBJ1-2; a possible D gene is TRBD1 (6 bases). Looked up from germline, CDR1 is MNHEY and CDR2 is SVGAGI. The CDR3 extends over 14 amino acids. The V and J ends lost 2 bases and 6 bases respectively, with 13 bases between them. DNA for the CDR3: TGTGCCAGCAGTTACCCAACAGGGAGAAATGGCTACACCTTC. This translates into CASSYPTGRNGYTF.

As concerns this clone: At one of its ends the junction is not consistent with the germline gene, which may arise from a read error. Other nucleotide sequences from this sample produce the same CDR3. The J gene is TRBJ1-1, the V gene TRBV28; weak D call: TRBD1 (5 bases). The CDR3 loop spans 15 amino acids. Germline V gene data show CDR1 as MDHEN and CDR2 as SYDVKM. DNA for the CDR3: TGTGCCAGCAGTTTATGGACAGAGATGAACACGGAAGCTTTCTTT. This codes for CASSLWTEMNTEAFF.

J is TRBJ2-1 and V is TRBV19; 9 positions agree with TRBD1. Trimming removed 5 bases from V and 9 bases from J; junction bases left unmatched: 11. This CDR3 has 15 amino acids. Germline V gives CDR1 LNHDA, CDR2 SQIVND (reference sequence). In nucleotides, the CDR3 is TGTGCCAGTAGTCCGTGGGACAGGGAGGGAAGTGAGCAGTTCTTC. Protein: CASSPWDREGSEQFF.

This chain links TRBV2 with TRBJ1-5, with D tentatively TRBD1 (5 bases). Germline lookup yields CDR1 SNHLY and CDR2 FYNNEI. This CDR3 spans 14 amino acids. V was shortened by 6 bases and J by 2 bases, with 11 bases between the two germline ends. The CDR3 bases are TGTGCCAGCAGGGTCGGGGGTGGCAATCAGCCCCAGCATTTT. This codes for CASRVGGGNQPQHF.

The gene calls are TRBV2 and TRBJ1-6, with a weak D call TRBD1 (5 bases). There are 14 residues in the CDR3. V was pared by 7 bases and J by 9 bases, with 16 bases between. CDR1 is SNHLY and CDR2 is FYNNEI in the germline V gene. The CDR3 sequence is CASNPTGVGSPLHF. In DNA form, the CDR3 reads TGTGCCAGCAACCCTACAGGAGTAGGTTCACCCCTCCACTTT.

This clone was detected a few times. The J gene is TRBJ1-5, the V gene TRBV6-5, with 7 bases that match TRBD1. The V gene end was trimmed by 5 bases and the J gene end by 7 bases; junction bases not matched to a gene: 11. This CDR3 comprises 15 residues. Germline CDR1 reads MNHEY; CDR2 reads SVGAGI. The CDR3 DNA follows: TGTGCCAGCAGTCCAATGGGACAGAGAAGGCAGCCCCAGCATTTT. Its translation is CASSPMGQRRQPQHF.

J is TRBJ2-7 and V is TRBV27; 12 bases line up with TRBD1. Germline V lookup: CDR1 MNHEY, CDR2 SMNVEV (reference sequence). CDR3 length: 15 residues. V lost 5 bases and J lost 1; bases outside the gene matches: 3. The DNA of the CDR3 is TGTGCCAGCAGTCCGGGACAGGGGGCTTCCTACGAGCAGTACTTC. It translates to CASSPGQGASYEQYF.

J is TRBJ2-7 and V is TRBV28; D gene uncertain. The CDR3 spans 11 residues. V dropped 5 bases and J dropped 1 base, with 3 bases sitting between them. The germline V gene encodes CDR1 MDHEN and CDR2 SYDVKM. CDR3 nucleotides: TGTGCCAGCAGTCAATCCTACGAGCAGTACTTC. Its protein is CASSQSYEQYF.

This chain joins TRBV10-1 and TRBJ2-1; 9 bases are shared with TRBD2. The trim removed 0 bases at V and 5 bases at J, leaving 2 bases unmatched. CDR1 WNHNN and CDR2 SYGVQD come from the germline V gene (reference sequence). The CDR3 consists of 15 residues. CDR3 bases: TGCGCCAGCAGTGAGTCGTGCGGGGGGGACAATGAGCAGTTCTTC. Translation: CASSESCGGDNEQFF.

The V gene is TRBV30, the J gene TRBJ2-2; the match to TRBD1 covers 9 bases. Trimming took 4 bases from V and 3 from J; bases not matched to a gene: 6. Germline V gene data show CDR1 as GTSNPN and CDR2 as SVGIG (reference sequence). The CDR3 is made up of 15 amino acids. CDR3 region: CAWTLQGADTGELFF. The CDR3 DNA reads TGTGCCTGGACCCTACAGGGGGCGGACACCGGGGAGCTGTTTTTT.

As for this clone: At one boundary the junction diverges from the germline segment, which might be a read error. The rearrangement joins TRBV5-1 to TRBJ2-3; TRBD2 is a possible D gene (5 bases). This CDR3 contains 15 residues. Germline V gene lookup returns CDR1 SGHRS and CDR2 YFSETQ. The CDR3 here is CASSLGGPSTDKQYF. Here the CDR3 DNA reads TGCGCCAGCAGCTTGGGCGGGCCTAGCACAGATAAGCAGTATTTT.

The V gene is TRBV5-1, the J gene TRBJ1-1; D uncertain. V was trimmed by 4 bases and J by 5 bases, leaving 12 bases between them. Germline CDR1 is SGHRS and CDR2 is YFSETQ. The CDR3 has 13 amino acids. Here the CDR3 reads CASSMEVGTEAFF. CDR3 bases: TGCGCCAGCAGCATGGAGGTCGGGACTGAAGCTTTCTTT.

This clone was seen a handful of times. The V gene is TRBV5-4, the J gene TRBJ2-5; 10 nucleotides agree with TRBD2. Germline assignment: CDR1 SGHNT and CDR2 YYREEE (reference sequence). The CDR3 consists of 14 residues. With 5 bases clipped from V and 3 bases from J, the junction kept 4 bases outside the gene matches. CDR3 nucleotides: TGTGCCAGCAGACCCGGACTAGCGGAAGAGACCCAGTACTTC. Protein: CASRPGLAEETQYF.

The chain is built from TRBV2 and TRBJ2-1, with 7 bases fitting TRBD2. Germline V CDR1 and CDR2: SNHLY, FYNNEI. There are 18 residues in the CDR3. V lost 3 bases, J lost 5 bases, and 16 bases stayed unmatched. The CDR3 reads CASSDEASGPGLDNEQFF. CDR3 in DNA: TGTGCCAGCAGTGACGAGGCTAGCGGACCCGGCCTTGACAATGAGCAGTTCTTC. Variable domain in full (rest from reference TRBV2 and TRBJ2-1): EPEVTQTPSHQVTQMGQEVILRCVPISNHLYFYWYRQILGQKVEFLVSFYNNEISEKSEIFDDQFSVERPDGSNFTLKIRSTKLEDSAMYFCASSDEASGPGLDNEQFFGPGTRLTVL.

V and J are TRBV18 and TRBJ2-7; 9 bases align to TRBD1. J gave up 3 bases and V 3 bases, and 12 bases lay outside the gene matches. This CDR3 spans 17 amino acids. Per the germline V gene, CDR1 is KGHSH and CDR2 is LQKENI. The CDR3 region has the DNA TGTGCCAGCTCACCGGACAGGGGAAGAAACAAGGGCTACGAGCAGTACTTC. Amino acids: CASSPDRGRNKGYEQYF.

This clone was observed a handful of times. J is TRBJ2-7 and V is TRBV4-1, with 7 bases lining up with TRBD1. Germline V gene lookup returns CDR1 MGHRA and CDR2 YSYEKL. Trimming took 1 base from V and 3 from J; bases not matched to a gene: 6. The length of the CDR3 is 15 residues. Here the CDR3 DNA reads TGCGCCAGCAGCCAAGTCGACAGGGTAGGCTACGAGCAGTACTTC. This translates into CASSQVDRVGYEQYF.

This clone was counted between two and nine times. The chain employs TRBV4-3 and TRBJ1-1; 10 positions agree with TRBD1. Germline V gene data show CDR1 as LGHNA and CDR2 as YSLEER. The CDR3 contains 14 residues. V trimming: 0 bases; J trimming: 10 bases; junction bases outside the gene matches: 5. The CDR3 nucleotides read TGCGCCAGCAGCCAAGATCGGGGACAGGGGATAGCTTTCTTT. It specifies CASSQDRGQGIAFF.

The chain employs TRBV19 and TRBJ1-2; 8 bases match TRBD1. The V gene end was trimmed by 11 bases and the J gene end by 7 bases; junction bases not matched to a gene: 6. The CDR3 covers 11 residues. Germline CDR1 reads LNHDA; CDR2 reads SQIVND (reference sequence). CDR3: CAGGTGFGYTF. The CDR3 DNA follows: TGTGCCGGGGGGACAGGATTTGGCTACACCTTC.

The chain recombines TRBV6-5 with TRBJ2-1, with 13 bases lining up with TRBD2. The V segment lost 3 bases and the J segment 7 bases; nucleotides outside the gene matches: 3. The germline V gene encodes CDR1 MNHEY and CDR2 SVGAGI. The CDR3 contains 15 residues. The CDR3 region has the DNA TGTGCCAGCAGTTATAAGACTAGCGGGGGGAATGAGCAGTTCTTC. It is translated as CASSYKTSGGNEQFF.

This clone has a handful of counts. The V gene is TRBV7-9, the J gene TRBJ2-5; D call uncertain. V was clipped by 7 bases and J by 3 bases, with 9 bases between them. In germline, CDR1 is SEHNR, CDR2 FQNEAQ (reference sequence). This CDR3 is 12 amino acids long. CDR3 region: CASNYRKETQYF. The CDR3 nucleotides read TGTGCCAGCAACTACCGAAAAGAGACCCAGTACTTC.

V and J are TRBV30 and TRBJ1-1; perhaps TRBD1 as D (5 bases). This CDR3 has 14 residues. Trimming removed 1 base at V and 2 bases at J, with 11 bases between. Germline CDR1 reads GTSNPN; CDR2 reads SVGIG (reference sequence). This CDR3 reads CAWSGPTVNTEAFF. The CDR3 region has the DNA TGTGCCTGGAGTGGGCCGACAGTTAACACTGAAGCTTTCTTT.